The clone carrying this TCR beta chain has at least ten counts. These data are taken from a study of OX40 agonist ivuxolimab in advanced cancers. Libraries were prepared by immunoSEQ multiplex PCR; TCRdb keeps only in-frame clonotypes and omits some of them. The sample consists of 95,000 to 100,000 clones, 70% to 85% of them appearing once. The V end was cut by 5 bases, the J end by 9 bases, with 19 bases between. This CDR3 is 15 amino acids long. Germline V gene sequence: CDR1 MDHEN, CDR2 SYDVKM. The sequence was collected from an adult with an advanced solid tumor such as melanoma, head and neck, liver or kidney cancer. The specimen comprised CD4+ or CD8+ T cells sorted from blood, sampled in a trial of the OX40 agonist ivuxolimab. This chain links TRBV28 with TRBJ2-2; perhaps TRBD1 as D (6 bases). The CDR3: CASSLRTAQQRELFF. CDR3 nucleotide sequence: TGTGCCAGCAGTCTGAGGACAGCCCAACAAAGGGAGCTGTTTTTT.